This T cell receptor (beta chain) stems from a study of blood T cell repertoires in COVID-19. Study at large: Acute and convalescent COVID-19 samples came from the United States, Italy and Spain.

The CDR3 is 14 residues long. The V gene's germline CDR1 is SGHRS and CDR2 YFSETQ. V was clipped by 5 bases and J by 6 bases; unmatched bases: 8. This clone has just a few counts. In the authors' methods: From reference gene primer amplification, estimates of nucleated cell counts were derived. Data came from immunoSEQ multiplex PCR; TCRdb stores just in-frame clones and leaves some out. V and J calls and clone size follow that table, whereas D and trimming were derived from the DNA. This sample has 280,000 or so clones, with 70% to 90% found just once. The clonotype originates from a young man with active or convalescent COVID-19. The specimen sequenced was peripheral blood. The chain has TRBV5-1 and TRBJ1-1; 9 positions agree with TRBD1. This chain's CDR3 is CASSYTGGSAEAFF. In nucleotides, the CDR3 is TGCGCCAGCAGTTATACAGGGGGCTCGGCTGAAGCTTTCTTT.